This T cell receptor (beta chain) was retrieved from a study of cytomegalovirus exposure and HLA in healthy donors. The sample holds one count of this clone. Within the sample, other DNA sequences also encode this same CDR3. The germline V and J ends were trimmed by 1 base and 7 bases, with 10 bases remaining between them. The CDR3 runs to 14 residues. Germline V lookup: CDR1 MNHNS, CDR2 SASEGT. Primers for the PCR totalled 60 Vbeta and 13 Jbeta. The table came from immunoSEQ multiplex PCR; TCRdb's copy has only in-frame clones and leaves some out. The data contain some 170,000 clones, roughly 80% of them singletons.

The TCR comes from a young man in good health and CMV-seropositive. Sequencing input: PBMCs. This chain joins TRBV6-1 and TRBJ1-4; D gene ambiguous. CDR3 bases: TGTGCCAGCAGTGAAGTGGGAGGGCGTGAAAAACTGTTTTTT. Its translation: CASSEVGGREKLFF.